This T cell receptor beta chain was recorded in a study of T cell responses to AZD1222 COVID-19 vaccine. Study-wide results and limits: Clonal diversity may have been underestimated in mostly white British donors. After two AZD1222 doses, spike-specific TCR breadth and depth rose versus day 0.

The trim removed 3 bases at V and 8 bases at J, leaving 15 bases unmatched. The germline gives CDR1 SGDLS, CDR2 YYNGEE. The CDR3 runs to 16 residues. Worth noting for this clone: Its antigen is unidentified.

Sequencing was performed with immunoSEQ multiplex PCR; in TCRdb, only in-frame clones are kept and a portion is missing. The table lists approximately 150,000 clones, roughly nine tenths of them singletons. The sequence came from an adult who received the AZD1222 COVID-19 vaccine. Here the sequenced sample was peripheral blood, taken 28 days after the second AZD1222 dose. The chain employs TRBV9 and TRBJ1-2, with 8 bases fitting TRBD1. The DNA of the CDR3 is TGTGCCAGCAGCGACGAGGGGGGACAGGCAACGAGCGGCTACACCTTC. This gives the protein CASSDEGGQATSGYTF.